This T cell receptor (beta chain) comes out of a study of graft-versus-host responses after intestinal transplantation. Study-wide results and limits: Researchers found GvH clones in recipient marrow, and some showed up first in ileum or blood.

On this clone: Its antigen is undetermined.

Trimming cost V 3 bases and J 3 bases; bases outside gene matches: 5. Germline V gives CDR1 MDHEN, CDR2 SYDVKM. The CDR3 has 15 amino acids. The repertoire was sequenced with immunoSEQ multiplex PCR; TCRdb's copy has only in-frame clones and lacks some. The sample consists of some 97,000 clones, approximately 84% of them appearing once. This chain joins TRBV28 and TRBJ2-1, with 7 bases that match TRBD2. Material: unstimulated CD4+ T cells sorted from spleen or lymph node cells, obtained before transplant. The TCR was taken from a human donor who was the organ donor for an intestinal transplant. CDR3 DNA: TGTGCCAGCAGTTTGGGGCGGGGGATCTACAATGAGCAGTTCTTC. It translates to CASSLGRGIYNEQFF.